A single sample gave rise to the 8 T cell receptor beta chains below, sequenced in a study of breast tumors, draining lymph nodes, adjacent tissues (dated by TCRdb to the mid-2010s). Library method: multiplex PCR. These reads were obtained on an Illumina HiSeq 2000. Using fastp trimming at Q25 and MiXCR clonotype assembly, TCRdb reanalyzed the public sequencing data and kept in-frame beta chains. Entries are consolidated by CDR3 protein sequence, retaining the most common genes and DNA. Recorded for this sample are about 170,000 distinct CDR3 sequences; approximately 33% of them occurred a single time. The ten largest clonotypes hold less than 4% of the sample. The lymph node samples were taken from the axillary draining lymph nodes of breast cancer patients. Sequences were obtained from axillary lymph node tissue. The receptors originated from a female donor with breast cancer. Some clones in this sample may be carry-over from other donors' samples.

To note about this clonotype: Possible read error: a much larger clone is one base away. The chain is built from TRBV6-5 and TRBJ2-5; D might be TRBD2 (6 bases). CDR1 is MNHEY, CDR2 SVGAGI, per germline. The CDR3 spans 16 residues. V lost 5 bases, J lost 7 bases, and 23 bases lay in between. DNA for the CDR3: TGTGCCAGCAGTGAAGGAGGGGAGACGGTGAAAAGGACCCAGTACTTC. It is translated as CASSEGGETVKRTQYF.

This clonotype was recorded once. This may be a read error: a much more frequent sequence differs by one nucleotide. This chain connects TRBV14 to TRBJ2-7, with TRBD2 matching over 7 bases. The junction had 15 bases not matched to a gene; V was cut back by 7 bases and J by 6 bases. This CDR3 contains 15 residues. Per the germline V gene, CDR1 is SGHDN and CDR2 is FVKESK. Here the CDR3 reads CASNLTAGRMREQYF. Written as DNA, the CDR3 is TGTGCCAGCAATTTGACAGCGGGAAGGATGCGCGAGCAGTACTTC.

Details on this clonotype: This may stem from a read error, because a much larger clone lies one nucleotide away. CDR3 bases: TGTGCCAGCAGGCCCGGGACCGCCGTCCGCAATGAGCAGTCCTTC. Residues: CASRPGTAVRNEQSF. V is TRBV6-1 and J is TRBJ2-1; D might be TRBD1 or TRBD2, each matching 5 bases. The germline V gene encodes CDR1 MNHNS and CDR2 SASEGT. This CDR3 has 15 amino acids.

This chain connects TRBV6-1 to TRBJ1-5; 8 bases fit TRBD1. From germline, CDR1 is MNHNS and CDR2 SASEGT. The J segment lost 2 bases and the V segment lost 1 base, leaving 1 base of the junction unmatched. CDR3 length equals 15 residues. CDR3 residues: CASSEGGQGNQPQHF. The CDR3 region has the DNA TGTGCCAGCAGTGAAGGGGGACAGGGCAATCAGCCCCAGCATTTT.

Of note for this clonotype: Its ends do not fully match the called genes, so a read error is possible. The CDR3 DNA reads TGTGCCAGCAGAGAGGGGAAACGGAACACCGGGGGGCTGCTTTTT. It specifies CASREGKRNTGGLLF. The V gene is TRBV7-3, the J gene TRBJ2-2, with a weak D call TRBD2 (7 bases). The CDR3 extends over 15 amino acids. Germline lookup yields CDR1 SGHTA and CDR2 FQGTGA.

This clonotype occurred a few times. The chain couples TRBV7-6 to TRBJ1-1; TRBD1 matches at 9 bases. V lost 5 bases, J lost 11 bases, and 15 bases stayed unmatched. CDR1 is SGHVS and CDR2 is FNYEAQ in the germline V gene. There are 15 residues in the CDR3. This CDR3 is CASSPGTGSRVSAFF. The CDR3 DNA reads as TGTGCCAGCAGCCCCGGGACAGGGTCCAGGGTGAGTGCTTTCTTT. The complete variable domain, with remaining parts taken from reference TRBV7-6 and TRBJ1-1, reads GAGVSQSPRYKVTKRGQDVALRCDPISGHVSLYWYRQALGQGPEFLTYFNYEAQQDKSGLPNDRFSAERPEGSISTLTIQRTEQRDSAMYRCASSPGTGSRVSAFFGQGTRLTVV.

This clonotype has a count of ten or more. The chain links TRBV6-2 or TRBV6-3 to TRBJ1-5; TRBD1 matches at 11 bases. Germline V gives CDR1 MNHEY, CDR2 SVGEGT. The CDR3 is 19 residues long. The junction had 19 bases not matched to a gene; V was cut back by 5 bases and J by 7 bases. The DNA for the CDR3 is TGTGCCAGCAGTCCCGCCGGGACAGGGGGAATGGGAAGGGGCCAGCCCCAGCATTTT. As protein: CASSPAGTGGMGRGQPQHF.

This chain connects TRBV7-2 to TRBJ2-6, with D hard to call. The germline V and J ends were trimmed by 5 bases and 0 bases, with 8 bases remaining between them. Germline CDR1 is SGHTA and CDR2 is FQGNSA. CDR3 size: 15 residues. The CDR3 region has the DNA TGTGCCAGCAGCCCCCGACGCTCTGGGGCCAACGTCCTGACTTTC. Encoded protein: CASSPRRSGANVLTF.